This TCR beta chain was obtained from a study of vaccination effects on CD4 cells after COVID-19. Libraries were prepared by immunoSEQ multiplex PCR; TCRdb keeps only in-frame clonotypes and omits some of them. The data show tens of thousands of clones, 80% to 85% seen once. This CDR3 contains 14 residues. Germline loops: CDR1 KGHSH, CDR2 LQKENI. Trimming stripped 6 bases from V and 3 bases from J, with 9 bases between. For this clone: The antigen is unknown.

Using viral peptide pools, the ViraFEST assay grew out antigen-specific CD4+ T cells prior to sequencing. Culture proceeded for more than nine days, and CD4+ T cells were then isolated. Subjects were given two BNT162b2 or mRNA-1273 vaccine doses. The vaccine recipients had no prior SARS-CoV-2 infection, with negative nucleocapsid antibodies. Around 2 million PBMC per well were cultured with around 9.6 IU/ml IL-2 and roughly 9.9 ug/ml peptides. The receptor was derived from a human donor who received a COVID-19 vaccine. The rearrangement joins TRBV18 to TRBJ2-6; D is undetermined. Sequences were derived from CD4+ T cells from PBMCs cultured with HCoV-229E spike peptides, sampled after COVID-19 vaccination. CDR3 region: CASSYWGGANVLTF. CDR3 nucleotides: TGTGCCAGCTCGTATTGGGGTGGGGCCAACGTCCTGACTTTC. The whole variable domain, filled in from reference TRBV18 and TRBJ2-6, reads NAGVMQNPRHLVRRRGQEARLRCSPMKGHSHVYWYRQLPEEGLKFMVYLQKENIIDESGMPKERFSAEFPKEGPSILRIQQVVRGDSAAYFCASSYWGGANVLTFGAGSRLTVL.